This T cell receptor (beta chain) stems from a study of human T cells and chemical hapten exposure. Background on the study: Reading of the patch tests, which applied 0.01% DPC to the upper back, occurred at 6 days.

A word on this clonotype: The junction differs from germline at one of its ends, possibly a read error.

Noted time point: patch test 1, 2 weeks after DPC sensitization. Treatment indicated: therapeutic diphenylcyclopropenone sensitization with weekly scalp DPC. The CDR3 has 12 residues. Germline CDR1 SGHTA, CDR2 FQGNSA. TCRdb itself ran the RACE reads through MiXCR, one entry per CDR3 protein. The sample lists about 110,000 distinct CDR3 sequences, 9.5% to 12% seen once, with roughly 3.5% in the top ten. Sequenced material: whole blood, taken in connection with sensitization to the hapten diphenylcyclopropenone (DPC). The sequence was obtained from a woman between 35 and 50 years old with alopecia areata. Some clones in this sample may be carry-over from other donors' samples. This chain connects TRBV7-2 to TRBJ1-1; no clear D gene. As DNA, the CDR3 is TGTGCCAGCTGCTTTCTCTACACTGAAGTTTTCTTT. Protein sequence: CASCFLYTEVFF.